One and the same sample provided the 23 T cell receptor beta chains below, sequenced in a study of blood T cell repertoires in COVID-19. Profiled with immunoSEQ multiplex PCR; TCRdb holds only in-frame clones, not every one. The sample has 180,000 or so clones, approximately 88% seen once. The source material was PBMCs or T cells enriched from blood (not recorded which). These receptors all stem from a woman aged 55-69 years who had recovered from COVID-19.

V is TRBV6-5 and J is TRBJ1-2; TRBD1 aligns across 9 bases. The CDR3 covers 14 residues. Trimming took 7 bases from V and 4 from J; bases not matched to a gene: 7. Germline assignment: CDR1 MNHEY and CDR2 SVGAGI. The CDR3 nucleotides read TGTGCCAGCACCGAGGGACAGGGTGGCTATGGCTACACCTTC. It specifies CASTEGQGGYGYTF.

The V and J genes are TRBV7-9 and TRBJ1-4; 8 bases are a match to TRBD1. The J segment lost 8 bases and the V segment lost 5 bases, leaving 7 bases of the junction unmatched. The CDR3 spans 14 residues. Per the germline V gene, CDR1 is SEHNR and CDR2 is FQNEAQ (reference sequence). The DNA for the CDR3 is TGTGCCAGCAGCAACCCAGGGGGCACGGAAAAACTGTTTTTT. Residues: CASSNPGGTEKLFF.

Here the CDR3 DNA reads TGCGCCAGCAGCACCCCAGGGGGTCCTGGACCTTACGAGCAGTACTTC. Protein sequence: CASSTPGGPGPYEQYF. The chain has TRBV5-1 and TRBJ2-7; 7 positions match TRBD1. V was pared by 4 bases and J by 4 bases, with 14 bases of the junction left unmatched. The CDR3 sequence is 16 residues long. The germline gives CDR1 SGHRS, CDR2 YFSETQ.

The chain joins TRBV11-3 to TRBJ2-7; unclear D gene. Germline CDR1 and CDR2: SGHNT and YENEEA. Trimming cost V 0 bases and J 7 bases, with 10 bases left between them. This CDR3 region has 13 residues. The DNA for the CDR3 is TGTGCCAGCAGCTTAGATGGGCAGAAGGAGCAGTACTTC. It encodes CASSLDGQKEQYF.

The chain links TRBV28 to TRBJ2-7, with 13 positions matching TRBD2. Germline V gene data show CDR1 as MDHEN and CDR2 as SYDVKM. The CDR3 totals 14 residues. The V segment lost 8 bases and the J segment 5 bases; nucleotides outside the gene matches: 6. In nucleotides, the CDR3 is TGTGCCAGCTCCCGGACTAGCGGGAGAAACGAGCAGTACTTC. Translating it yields CASSRTSGRNEQYF.

CDR3 sequence reads: CASGRGNQPQHF. CDR3 nucleotide sequence: TGTGCCAGCGGGCGGGGGAATCAGCCCCAGCATTTT. J is TRBJ1-5 and V is TRBV2, with D tentatively TRBD1 (5 bases). Germline values: CDR1 SNHLY, CDR2 FYNNEI. V shed 8 bases and J shed 4 bases, with 9 bases lying between them. The CDR3 spans 12 residues.

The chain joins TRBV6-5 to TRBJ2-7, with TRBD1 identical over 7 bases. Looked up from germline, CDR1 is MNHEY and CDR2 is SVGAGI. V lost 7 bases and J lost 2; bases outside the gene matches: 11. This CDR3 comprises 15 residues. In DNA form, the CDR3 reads TGTGCCAGCACCATATGGGGACAGACCACCTACGAGCAGTACTTC. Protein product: CASTIWGQTTYEQYF.

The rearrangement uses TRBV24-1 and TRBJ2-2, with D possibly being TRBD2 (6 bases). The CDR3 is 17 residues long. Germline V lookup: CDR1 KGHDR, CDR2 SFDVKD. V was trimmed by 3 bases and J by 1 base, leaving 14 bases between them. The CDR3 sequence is CATSDLRAGLNTGELFF. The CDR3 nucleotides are TGTGCCACCAGTGATCTCAGGGCGGGACTGAACACCGGGGAGCTGTTTTTT.

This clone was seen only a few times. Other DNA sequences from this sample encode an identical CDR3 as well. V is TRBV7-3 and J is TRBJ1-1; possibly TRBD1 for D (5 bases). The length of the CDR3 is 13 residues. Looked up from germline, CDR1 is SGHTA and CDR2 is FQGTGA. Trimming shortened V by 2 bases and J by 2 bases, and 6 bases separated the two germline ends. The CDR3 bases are TGTGCCAGCAGCTTACAGGGAAACACTGAAGCTTTCTTT. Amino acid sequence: CASSLQGNTEAFF.

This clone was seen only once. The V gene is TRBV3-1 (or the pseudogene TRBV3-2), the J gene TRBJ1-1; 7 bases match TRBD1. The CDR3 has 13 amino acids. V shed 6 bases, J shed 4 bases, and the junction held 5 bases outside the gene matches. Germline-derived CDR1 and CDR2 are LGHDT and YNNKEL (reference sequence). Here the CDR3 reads CASRQQGSTEAFF. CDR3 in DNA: TGTGCCAGCAGACAACAGGGGAGCACTGAAGCTTTCTTT.

The CDR3 protein is CASSLSGQGRLAGVGEQFF. DNA of the CDR3: TGTGCCAGCAGTTTATCGGGACAGGGACGACTAGCGGGAGTAGGAGAGCAGTTCTTC. The rearrangement uses TRBV27 and TRBJ2-1; 12 positions agree with TRBD2. V dropped 0 bases and J dropped 10; count of bases not matched to a gene: 16. This CDR3 has 19 amino acids. Per the germline V gene, CDR1 is MNHEY and CDR2 is SMNVEV (reference sequence).

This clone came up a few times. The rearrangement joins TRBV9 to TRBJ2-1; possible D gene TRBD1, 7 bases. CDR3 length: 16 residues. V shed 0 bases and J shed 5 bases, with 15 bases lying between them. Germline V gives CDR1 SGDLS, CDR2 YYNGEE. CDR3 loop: CASSVGAGQWDNEQFF. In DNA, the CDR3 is TGTGCCAGCAGCGTAGGGGCGGGACAGTGGGACAATGAGCAGTTCTTC.

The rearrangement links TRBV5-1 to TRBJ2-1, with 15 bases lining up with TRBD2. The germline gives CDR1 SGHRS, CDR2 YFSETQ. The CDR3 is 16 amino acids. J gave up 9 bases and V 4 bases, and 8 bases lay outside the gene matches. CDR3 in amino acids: CASSAWTSGRAAEQFF. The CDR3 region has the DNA TGCGCCAGCAGCGCGTGGACTAGCGGGAGGGCCGCTGAGCAGTTCTTC. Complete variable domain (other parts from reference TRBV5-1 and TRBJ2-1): KAGVTQTPRYLIKTRGQQVTLSCSPISGHRSVSWYQQTPGQGLQFLFEYFSETQRNKGNFPGRFSGRQFSNSRSEMNVSTLELGDSALYLCASSAWTSGRAAEQFFGPGTRLTVL.

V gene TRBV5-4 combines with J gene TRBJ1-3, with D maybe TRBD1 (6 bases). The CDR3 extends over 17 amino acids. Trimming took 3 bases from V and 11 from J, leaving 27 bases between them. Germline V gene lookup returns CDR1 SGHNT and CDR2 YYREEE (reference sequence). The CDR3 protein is CASSSGGGGVPPHAIYF. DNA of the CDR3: TGTGCCAGCAGCTCCGGGGGAGGGGGAGTCCCACCCCACGCCATATATTTT.

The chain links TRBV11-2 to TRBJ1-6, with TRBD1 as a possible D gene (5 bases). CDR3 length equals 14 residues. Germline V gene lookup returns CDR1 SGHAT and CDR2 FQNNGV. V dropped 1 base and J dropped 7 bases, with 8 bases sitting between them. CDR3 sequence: CASSLGGGNSPLHF. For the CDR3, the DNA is TGTGCCAGCAGCTTAGGGGGGGGGAATTCACCCCTCCACTTT.

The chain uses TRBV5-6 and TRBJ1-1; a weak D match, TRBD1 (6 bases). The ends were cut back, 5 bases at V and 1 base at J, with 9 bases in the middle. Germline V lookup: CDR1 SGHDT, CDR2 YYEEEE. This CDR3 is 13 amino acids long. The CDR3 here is CASSKQGNTEAFF. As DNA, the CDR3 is TGTGCCAGCAGTAAACAGGGGAACACTGAAGCTTTCTTT.

CDR3 DNA: TGTGCCAGCAGTTTATCCGTGGGGGGGGACTATGGCTACACCTTC. The encoded protein is CASSLSVGGDYGYTF. The genes are TRBV28 and TRBJ1-2, with D possibly being TRBD1 (5 bases). The germline gives CDR1 MDHEN, CDR2 SYDVKM. V gave up 1 base and J gave up 3 bases, with 12 bases separating them. This CDR3 is 15 amino acids long.

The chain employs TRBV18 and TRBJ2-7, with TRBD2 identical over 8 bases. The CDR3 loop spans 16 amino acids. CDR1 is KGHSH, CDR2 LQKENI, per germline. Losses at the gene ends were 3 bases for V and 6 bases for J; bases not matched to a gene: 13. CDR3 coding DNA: TGTGCCAGCTCACCCTCCTCTACGGCGGGAGGTTCCGAGCAGTACTTC. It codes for CASSPSSTAGGSEQYF.

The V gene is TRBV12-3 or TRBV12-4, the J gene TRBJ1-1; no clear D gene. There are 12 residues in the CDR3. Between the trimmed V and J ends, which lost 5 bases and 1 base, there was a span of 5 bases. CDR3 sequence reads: CASSRGNTEAFF. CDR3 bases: TGTGCCAGCAGTAGAGGGAACACTGAAGCTTTCTTT.

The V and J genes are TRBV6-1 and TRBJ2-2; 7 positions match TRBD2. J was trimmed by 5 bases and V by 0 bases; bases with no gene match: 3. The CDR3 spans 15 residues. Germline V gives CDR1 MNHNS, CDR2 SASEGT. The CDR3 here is CASSEAAGVTGELFF. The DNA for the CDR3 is TGTGCCAGCAGTGAAGCGGCGGGAGTGACCGGGGAGCTGTTTTTT.

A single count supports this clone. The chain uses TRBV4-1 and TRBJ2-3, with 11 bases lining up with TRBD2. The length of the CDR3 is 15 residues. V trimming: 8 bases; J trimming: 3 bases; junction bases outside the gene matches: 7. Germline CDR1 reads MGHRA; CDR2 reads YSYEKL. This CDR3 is CASHPSGGRTDTQYF. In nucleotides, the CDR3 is TGCGCCAGCCATCCTAGCGGGGGGAGGACAGATACGCAGTATTTT.

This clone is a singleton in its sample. In DNA form, the CDR3 reads TGTGCCAGCAGCCAACCGGACAGGGGTGAAAAACTGTTTTTT. The encoded protein is CASSQPDRGEKLFF. The rearrangement links TRBV3-1 (or the pseudogene TRBV3-2) to TRBJ1-4, with 9 bases fitting TRBD1. Germline trimming cut 2 bases from V and 7 bases from J; bases unmatched to any gene: 2. CDR3 length: 14 residues. The germline CDR1 and CDR2 sequences are LGHDT and YNNKEL (reference sequence).

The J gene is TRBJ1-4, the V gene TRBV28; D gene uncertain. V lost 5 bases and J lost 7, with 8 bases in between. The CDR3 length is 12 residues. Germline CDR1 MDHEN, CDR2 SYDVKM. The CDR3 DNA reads TGTGCCAGCAGTCTACGGAGTGAAAAACTGTTTTTT. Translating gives CASSLRSEKLFF.